This T cell receptor beta chain appears in the sequencing data of a study of blood T cell repertoires in COVID-19. About the study: Acute and convalescent COVID-19 specimens originated in the United States, Italy and Spain. In each case, the material was cDNA or gDNA derived from T cells, B-cell-depleted T cells, or PBMCs.

Source study methods: Reference gene primer amplification gave nucleated cell count estimates. Profiling relied on immunoSEQ multiplex PCR, and the TCRdb table lists in-frame clones only, not all of them. V and J calls and clone size are copied from that table; D and trimming were computed from the DNA. The sample lists some 120,000 clones; around 80% were seen once. Germline CDR1 reads LGHDT; CDR2 reads YNNKEL (reference sequence). CDR3 size: 14 residues. Trimming removed 6 bases from V and 3 bases from J, with 14 bases in between. The chain employs TRBV3-1 (or the pseudogene TRBV3-2) and TRBJ2-5; D is unresolved. The source is a man in his 70s with active or convalescent COVID-19. The material sequenced was peripheral blood. The CDR3 DNA reads TGTGCCAGCAGTCCTAGAAGTCTGAAAGAGACCCAGTACTTC. This sequence encodes CASSPRSLKETQYF.